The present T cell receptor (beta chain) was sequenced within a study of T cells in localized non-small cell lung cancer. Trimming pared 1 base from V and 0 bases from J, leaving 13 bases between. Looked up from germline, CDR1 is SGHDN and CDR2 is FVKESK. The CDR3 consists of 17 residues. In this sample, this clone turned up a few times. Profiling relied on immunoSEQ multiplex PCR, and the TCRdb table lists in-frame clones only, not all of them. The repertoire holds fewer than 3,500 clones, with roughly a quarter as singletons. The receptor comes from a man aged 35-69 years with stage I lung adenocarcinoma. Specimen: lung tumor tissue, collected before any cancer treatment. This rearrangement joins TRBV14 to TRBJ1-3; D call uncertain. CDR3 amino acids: CASSQAGRIRSGNTIYF. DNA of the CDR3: TGTGCCAGCAGCCAAGCCGGCAGGATCCGCTCTGGAAACACCATATATTTT.